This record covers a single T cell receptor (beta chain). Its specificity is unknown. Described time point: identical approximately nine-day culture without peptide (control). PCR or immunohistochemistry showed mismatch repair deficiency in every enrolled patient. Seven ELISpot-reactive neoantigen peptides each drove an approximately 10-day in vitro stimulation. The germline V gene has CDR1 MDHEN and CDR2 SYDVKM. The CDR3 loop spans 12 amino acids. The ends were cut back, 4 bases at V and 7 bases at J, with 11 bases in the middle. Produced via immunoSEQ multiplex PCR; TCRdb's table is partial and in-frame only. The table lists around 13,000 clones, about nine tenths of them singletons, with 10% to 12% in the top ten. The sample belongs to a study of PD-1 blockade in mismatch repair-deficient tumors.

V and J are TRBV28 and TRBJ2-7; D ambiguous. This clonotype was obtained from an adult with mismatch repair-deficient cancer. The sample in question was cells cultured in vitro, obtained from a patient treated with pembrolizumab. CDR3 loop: CASSSLLGEQYF. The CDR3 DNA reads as TGTGCCAGCAGTTCTCTACTGGGGGAGCAGTACTTC.